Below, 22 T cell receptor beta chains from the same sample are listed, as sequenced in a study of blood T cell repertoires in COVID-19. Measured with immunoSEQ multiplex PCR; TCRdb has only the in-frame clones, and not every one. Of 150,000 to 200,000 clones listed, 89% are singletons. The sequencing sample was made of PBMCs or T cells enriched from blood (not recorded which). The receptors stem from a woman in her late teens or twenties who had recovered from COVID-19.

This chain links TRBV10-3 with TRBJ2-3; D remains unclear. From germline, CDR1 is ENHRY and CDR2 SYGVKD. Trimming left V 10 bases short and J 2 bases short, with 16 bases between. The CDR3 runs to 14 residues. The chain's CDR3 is CASSTSVDTDTQYF. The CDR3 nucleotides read TGTGCCAGTTCTACCAGCGTTGACACAGATACGCAGTATTTT.

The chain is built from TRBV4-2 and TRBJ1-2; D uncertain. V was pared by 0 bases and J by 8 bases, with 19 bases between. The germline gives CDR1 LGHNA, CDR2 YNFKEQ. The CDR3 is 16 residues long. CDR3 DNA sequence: TGTGCCAGCAGCCAAGATACAGCTTTGGTTACGATCGGCTACACCTTC. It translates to CASSQDTALVTIGYTF.

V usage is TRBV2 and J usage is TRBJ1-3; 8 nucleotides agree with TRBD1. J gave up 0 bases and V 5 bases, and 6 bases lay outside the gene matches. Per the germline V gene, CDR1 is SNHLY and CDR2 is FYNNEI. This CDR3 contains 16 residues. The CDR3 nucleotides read TGTGCCAGCAGTCGACAGGGGCTAGCCTCTGGAAACACCATATATTTT. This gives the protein CASSRQGLASGNTIYF.

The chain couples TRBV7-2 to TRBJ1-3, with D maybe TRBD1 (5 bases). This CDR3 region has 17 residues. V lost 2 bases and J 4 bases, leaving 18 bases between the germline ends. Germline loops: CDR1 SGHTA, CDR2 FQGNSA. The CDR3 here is CASSLWAGPLGGNTIYF. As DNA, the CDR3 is TGTGCCAGCAGCTTATGGGCAGGGCCTCTGGGAGGAAACACCATATATTTT.

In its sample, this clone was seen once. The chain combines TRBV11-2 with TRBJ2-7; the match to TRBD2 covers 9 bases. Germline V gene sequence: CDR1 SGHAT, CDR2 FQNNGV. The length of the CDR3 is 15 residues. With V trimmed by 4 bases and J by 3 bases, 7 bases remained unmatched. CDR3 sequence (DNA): TGTGCCAGCAGCTCTATAGCGGGAGCCCACTACGAGCAGTACTTC. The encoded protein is CASSSIAGAHYEQYF.

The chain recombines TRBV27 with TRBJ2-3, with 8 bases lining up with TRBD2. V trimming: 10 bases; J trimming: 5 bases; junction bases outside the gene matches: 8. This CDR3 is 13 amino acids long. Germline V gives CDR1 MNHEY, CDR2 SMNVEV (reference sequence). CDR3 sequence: CATKTSGQDTQYF. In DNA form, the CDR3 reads TGTGCCACAAAAACTAGCGGCCAAGATACGCAGTATTTT.

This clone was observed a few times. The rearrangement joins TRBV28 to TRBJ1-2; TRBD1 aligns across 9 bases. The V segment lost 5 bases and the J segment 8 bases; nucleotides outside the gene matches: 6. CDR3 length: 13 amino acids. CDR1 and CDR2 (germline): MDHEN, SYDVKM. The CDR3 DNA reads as TGTGCCAGCAGTGGCACAGGGGGCTGGGGCTACACCTTC. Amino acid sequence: CASSGTGGWGYTF.

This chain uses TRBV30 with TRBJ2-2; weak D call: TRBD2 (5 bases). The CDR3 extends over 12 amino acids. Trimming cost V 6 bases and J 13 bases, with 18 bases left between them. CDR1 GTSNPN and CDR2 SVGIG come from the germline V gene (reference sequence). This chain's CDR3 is CACVGRGRWLFF. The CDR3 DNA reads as TGTGCCTGCGTTGGTCGGGGTCGCTGGCTGTTTTTT.

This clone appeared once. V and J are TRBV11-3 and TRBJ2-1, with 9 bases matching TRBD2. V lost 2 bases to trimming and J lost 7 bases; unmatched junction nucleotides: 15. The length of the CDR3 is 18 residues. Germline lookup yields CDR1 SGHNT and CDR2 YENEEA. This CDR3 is CASSLLRIAGVLQNEQFF. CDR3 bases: TGTGCCAGCAGCTTACTCCGAATAGCGGGAGTTCTCCAGAATGAGCAGTTCTTC.

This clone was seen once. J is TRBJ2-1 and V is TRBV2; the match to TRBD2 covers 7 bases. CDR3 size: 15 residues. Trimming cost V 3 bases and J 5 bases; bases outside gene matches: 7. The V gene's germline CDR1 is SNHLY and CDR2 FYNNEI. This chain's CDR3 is CASSDLAGDDNEQFF. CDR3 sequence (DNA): TGTGCCAGCAGTGATCTGGCGGGAGATGACAATGAGCAGTTCTTC. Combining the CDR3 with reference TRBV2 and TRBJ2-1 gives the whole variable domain EPEVTQTPSHQVTQMGQEVILRCVPISNHLYFYWYRQILGQKVEFLVSFYNNEISEKSEIFDDQFSVERPDGSNFTLKIRSTKLEDSAMYFCASSDLAGDDNEQFFGPGTRLTVL.

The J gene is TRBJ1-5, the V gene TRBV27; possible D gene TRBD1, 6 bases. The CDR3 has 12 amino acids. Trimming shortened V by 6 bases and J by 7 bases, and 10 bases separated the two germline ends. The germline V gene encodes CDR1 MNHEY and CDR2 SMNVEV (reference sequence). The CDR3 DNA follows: TGTGCCAGCAGCAAACAGGGACAGCCCCAGCATTTT. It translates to CASSKQGQPQHF.

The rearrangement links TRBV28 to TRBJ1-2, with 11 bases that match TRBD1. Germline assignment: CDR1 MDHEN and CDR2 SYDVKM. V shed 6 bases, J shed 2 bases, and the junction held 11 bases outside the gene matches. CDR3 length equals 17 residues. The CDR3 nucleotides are TGTGCCAGCAGCATCCATAGGACAGGGGGCGCCAACTATGGCTACACCTTC. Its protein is CASSIHRTGGANYGYTF.

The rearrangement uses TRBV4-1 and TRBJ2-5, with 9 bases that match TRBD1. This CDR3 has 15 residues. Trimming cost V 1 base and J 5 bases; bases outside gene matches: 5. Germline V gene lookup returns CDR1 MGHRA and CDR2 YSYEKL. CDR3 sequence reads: CASSQVGTGRETQYF. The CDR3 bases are TGCGCCAGCAGCCAAGTAGGGACAGGGAGGGAGACCCAGTACTTC.

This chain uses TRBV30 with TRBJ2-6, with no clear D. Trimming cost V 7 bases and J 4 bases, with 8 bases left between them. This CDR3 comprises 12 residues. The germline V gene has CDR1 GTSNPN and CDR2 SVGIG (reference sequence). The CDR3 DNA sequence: TGTGCCTCCGCACAGGGGGCCAACGTCCTGACTTTC. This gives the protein CASAQGANVLTF.

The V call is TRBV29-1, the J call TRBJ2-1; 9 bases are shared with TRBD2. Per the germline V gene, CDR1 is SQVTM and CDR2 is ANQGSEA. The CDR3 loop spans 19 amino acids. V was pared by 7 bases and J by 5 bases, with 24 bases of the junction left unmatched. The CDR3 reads CSAYLNLAGGPMGHNEQFF. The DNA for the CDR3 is TGCAGCGCCTATCTAAACTTGGCGGGAGGGCCCATGGGACACAATGAGCAGTTCTTC.

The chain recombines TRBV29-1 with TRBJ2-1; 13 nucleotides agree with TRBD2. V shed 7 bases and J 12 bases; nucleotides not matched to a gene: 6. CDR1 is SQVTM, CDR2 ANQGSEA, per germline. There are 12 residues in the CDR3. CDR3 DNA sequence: TGCAGCGCCGGACTAGCGGGAGACGGGCAGTTCTTC. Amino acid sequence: CSAGLAGDGQFF.

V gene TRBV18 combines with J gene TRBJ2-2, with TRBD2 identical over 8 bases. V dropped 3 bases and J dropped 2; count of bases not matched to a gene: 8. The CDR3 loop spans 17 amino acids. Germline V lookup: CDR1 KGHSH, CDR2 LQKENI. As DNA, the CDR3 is TGTGCCAGCTCACCCTCCCTTGCGGGAGGAAACACCGGGGAGCTGTTTTTT. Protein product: CASSPSLAGGNTGELFF. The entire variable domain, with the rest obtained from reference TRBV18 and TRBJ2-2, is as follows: NAGVMQNPRHLVRRRGQEARLRCSPMKGHSHVYWYRQLPEEGLKFMVYLQKENIIDESGMPKERFSAEFPKEGPSILRIQQVVRGDSAAYFCASSPSLAGGNTGELFFGEGSRLTVL.

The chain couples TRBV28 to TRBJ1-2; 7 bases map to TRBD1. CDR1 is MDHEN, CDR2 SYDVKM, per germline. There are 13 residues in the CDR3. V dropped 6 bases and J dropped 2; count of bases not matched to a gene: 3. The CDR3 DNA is TGTGCCAGCAGGCGGACAGGAAACTATGGCTACACCTTC. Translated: CASRRTGNYGYTF.

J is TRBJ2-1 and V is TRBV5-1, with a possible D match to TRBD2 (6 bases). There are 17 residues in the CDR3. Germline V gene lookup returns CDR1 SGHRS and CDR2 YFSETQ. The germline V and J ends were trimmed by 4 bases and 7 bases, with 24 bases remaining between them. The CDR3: CASSPSPSDITRNEQFF. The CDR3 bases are TGCGCCAGCAGCCCCTCCCCTAGCGACATAACCCGTAATGAGCAGTTCTTC.

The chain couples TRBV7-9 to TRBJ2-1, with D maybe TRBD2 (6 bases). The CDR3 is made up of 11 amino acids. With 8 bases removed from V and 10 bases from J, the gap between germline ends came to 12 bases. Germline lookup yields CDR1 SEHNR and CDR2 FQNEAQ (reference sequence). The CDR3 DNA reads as TGTGCCAGCTTAACTAGCCGCGAGCAGTTCTTC. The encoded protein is CASLTSREQFF.

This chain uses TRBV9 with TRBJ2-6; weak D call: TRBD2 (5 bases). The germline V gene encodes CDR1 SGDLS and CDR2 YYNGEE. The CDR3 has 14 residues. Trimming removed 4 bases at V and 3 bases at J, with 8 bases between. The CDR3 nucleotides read TGTGCCAGCAGCCCCCGGGGTGGGGCCAACGTCCTGACTTTC. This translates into CASSPRGGANVLTF.

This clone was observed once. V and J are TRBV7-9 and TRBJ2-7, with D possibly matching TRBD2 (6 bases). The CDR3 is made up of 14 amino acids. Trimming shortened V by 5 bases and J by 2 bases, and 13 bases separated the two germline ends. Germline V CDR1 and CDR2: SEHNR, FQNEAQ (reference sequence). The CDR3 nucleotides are TGTGCCAGCAGCCAGGAGGGCAGGGCCTACGAGCAGTACTTC. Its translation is CASSQEGRAYEQYF. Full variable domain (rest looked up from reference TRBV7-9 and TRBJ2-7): DTGVSQNPRHKITKRGQNVTFRCDPISEHNRLYWYRQTLGQGPEFLTYFQNEAQLEKSRLLSDRFSAERPKGSFSTLEIQRTEQGDSAMYLCASSQEGRAYEQYFGPGTRLTVT.